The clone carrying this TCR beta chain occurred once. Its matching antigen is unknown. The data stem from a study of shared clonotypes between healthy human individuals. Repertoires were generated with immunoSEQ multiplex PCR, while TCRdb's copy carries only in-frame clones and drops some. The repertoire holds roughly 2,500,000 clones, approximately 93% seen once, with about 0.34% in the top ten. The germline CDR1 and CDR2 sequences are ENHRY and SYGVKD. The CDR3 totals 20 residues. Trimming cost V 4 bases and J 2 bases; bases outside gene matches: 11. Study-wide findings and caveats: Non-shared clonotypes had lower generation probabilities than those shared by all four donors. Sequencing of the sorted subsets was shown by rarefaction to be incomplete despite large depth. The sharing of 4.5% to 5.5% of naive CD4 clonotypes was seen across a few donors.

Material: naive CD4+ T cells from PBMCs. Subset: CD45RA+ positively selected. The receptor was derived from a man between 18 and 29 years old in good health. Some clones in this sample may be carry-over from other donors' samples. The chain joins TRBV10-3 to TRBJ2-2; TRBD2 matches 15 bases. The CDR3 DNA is TGTGCCATCAGTGTTACCCCGGGACTAGCGGGAGGATCAAACACCGGGGAGCTGTTTTTT. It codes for CAISVTPGLAGGSNTGELFF.